This TCR beta chain stems from a study of vaccination and CD4 T cells after COVID-19. Germline V CDR1 and CDR2: SGHNT, YYREEE (reference sequence). The CDR3 runs 14 residues. V was pared by 5 bases and J by 6 bases, with 8 bases of the junction left unmatched. This clonotype showed up just once. Its target is unknown. Treatment defined: approximately nine-day PBMC culture with coronavirus spike peptide pools or control peptides (ViraFEST assay). An Oncomine TCR Beta short-read assay was used to sequence the DNA from cultured CD4+ T cells. TCRdb reanalysed the PCR reads using MiXCR and keeps one entry per CDR3 protein. This sample has over 10,000 distinct CDR3 sequences, with roughly two fifths found just once.

The chain couples TRBV5-4 to TRBJ2-1; 7 nucleotides match TRBD2. The receptor's source is a human donor who had recovered from COVID-19. The sample comprised CD4+ T cells from blood, cultured in vitro. In DNA, the CDR3 is TGTGCCAGCAGGGAGCGGGATGCACGCAATGAGCAGTTCTTC. Translating gives CASRERDARNEQFF.